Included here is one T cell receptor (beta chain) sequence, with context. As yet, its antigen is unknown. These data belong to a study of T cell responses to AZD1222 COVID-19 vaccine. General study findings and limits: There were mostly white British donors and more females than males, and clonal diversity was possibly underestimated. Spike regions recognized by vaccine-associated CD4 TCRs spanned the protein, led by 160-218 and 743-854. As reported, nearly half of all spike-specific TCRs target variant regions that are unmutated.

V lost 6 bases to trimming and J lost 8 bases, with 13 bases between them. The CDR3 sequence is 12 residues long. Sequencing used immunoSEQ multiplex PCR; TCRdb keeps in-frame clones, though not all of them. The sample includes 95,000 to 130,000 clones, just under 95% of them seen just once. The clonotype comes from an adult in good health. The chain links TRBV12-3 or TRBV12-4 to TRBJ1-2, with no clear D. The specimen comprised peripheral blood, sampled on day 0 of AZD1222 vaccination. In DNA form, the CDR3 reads TGTGCCAGCAGGACCGGGCTACTAGGCTACACCTTC. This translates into CASRTGLLGYTF.